This T cell receptor (beta chain) stems from a study of T cells after yellow fever vaccination. Notes on the study in general: Reappearance after the booster was seen for most primary-vaccination clones, at 95% to 96% CD4 and 88% CD8. Weaker overall was a secondary response that nonetheless peaked faster, on day 5 versus 15.

CDR3 length: 15 residues. Germline lookup yields CDR1 SGHRS and CDR2 YFSETQ. The V gene lost 4 bases and the J gene lost 7 bases, with 18 bases spanning the gap. This clonotype was counted between two and nine times. Its antigen is unidentified. TCRdb re-called the 5' RACE reads with MiXCR, one entry per CDR3 protein. The sample shows a few hundred thousand distinct CDR3 sequences, about 6.2% of them seen only once. Specimen: PBMCs, collected 5 days after the yellow fever booster vaccination. This TCR derives from a man younger than 45 who received the YFV17D yellow fever vaccine. The V and J genes are TRBV5-1 and TRBJ1-5, with D uncertain. The CDR3 DNA reads TGCGCCAGCAGCCCCGAAGGACGATATTGGCAGCCCCAGCATTTT. This gives the protein CASSPEGRYWQPQHF.